This TCR beta chain is from a study of blood T cell repertoires in COVID-19. In the study overall: Acute and convalescent COVID-19 specimens originated in the United States, Italy and Spain.

Germline CDR1 is GTSNPN and CDR2 is SVGIG (reference sequence). CDR3 length equals 12 residues. The V end was cut by 5 bases, the J end by 4 bases, with 9 bases between. As handled by the study authors: For nucleated cells, counts were estimated from reference gene primer amplification. Clones were read by immunoSEQ multiplex PCR, and TCRdb kept only the in-frame ones, dropping some. V and J calls and clone size are as listed in that table; D and trimming were resolved from the DNA. Of approximately 250,000 clones detected, 75% to 85% appear once; the ten largest clones hold over 2%. Material: peripheral blood. This chain links TRBV30 with TRBJ1-3; D not certain. The clonotype was recovered from a man aged 40-50 years who had recovered from COVID-19. The CDR3 protein is CAWDKSGNTIYF. The DNA for the CDR3 is TGTGCCTGGGACAAGTCAGGAAACACCATATATTTT.